The subject of this entry is one T cell receptor beta chain. These data come from a study of blood T cell repertoires in COVID-19. Study-wide background: Acute and convalescent COVID-19 samples came from the United States, Italy and Spain.

The assay was immunoSEQ multiplex PCR, and TCRdb's table has in-frame clones only and misses some. This table has roughly 250,000 clones, 84% appearing once. The sample was peripheral blood. The receptor was derived from a human donor in a cohort sampled during active COVID-19.

In DNA form, the CDR3 reads TGCGCCAGCAGCTCGGCAGGGGTTAGGGCACTGAATGAGCAGTTCTTC. Translated, it gives CASSSAGVRALNEQFF. The rearrangement joins TRBV5-1 to TRBJ2-1, with D possibly TRBD1 on 6 matching bases. V was clipped by 3 bases and J by 7 bases, with 20 bases between them. The CDR3 is 16 amino acids. Germline assignment: CDR1 SGHRS and CDR2 YFSETQ.